Listed below are T cell receptor beta chains from one sample, sequenced in a study of blood T cell repertoires in COVID-19. Clones were sequenced by immunoSEQ multiplex PCR, and TCRdb holds only the in-frame ones, with some missing. The sample has 35,000 to 40,000 clones, approximately 86% seen once. The sequenced material came from peripheral blood. All receptors derive from a man aged 45 to 65 with active COVID-19. Each CDR3 is given with its conserved first and last residue. A D gene is named only where the DNA matches it firmly. Size is stated for part of the rows, as once, few or many counts, or as a class when the clone is expanded.

v_call: TRBV20-1; j_call: TRBJ1-2; d_call: TRBD1; clone_size: NA; cdr3_nt: TGCAGTGCTAGTGGAACAGGGGGCGCCCAGGTGGATGGCTACACCTTC; cdr3_aa: CSASGTGGAQVDGYTF
v_call: TRBV9; j_call: TRBJ2-5; d_call: NA; clone_size: NA; cdr3_nt: TGTGCCAGCAGCGTAGCGGCGGGGCTAAAAGAGACCCAGTACTTC; cdr3_aa: CASSVAAGLKETQYF
v_call: TRBV12-3/TRBV12-4; j_call: TRBJ2-5; d_call: TRBD1; clone_size: NA; cdr3_nt: TGTGCCAGCAGACAGGGGATCCAAGAGACCCAGTACTTC; cdr3_aa: CASRQGIQETQYF
v_call: TRBV29-1; j_call: TRBJ2-1; d_call: TRBD1; clone_size: NA; cdr3_nt: TGCAGCGGTAGGGACAGGGTTTTCGTGCAGTTCTTC; cdr3_aa: CSGRDRVFVQFF
v_call: TRBV11-2; j_call: TRBJ2-7; d_call: TRBD2; clone_size: NA; cdr3_nt: TGTGCCAGCAGCTTAGAAGCGGGGCACTACGAGCAGTACTTC; cdr3_aa: CASSLEAGHYEQYF
v_call: TRBV28; j_call: TRBJ2-1; d_call: NA; clone_size: NA; cdr3_nt: TGTGCCACGGGCCTCTCGGACAATTACAATGAGCAGTTCTTC; cdr3_aa: CATGLSDNYNEQFF
v_call: TRBV6-5; j_call: TRBJ1-1; d_call: NA; clone_size: few; cdr3_nt: TGTGCCAGCAAGTCGCGCCTCGGGTGGGACACTGAAGCTTTCTTT; cdr3_aa: CASKSRLGWDTEAFF
v_call: TRBV2; j_call: TRBJ2-7; d_call: TRBD1; clone_size: NA; cdr3_nt: TGTGCCAGCAGGACAGGGGAACGGAACGAGCAGTACTTC; cdr3_aa: CASRTGERNEQYF
v_call: TRBV28; j_call: TRBJ2-2; d_call: TRBD2; clone_size: few; cdr3_nt: TGTGCCAGCAGTTCACCCGGTGGTAGCGGGGGAATCGGGGAGCTGTTTTTT; cdr3_aa: CASSSPGGSGGIGELFF
v_call: TRBV6-5; j_call: TRBJ1-1; d_call: NA; clone_size: NA; cdr3_nt: TGTGCCAGCAGTTCCCCGGGTTCTGAAGCTTTCTTT; cdr3_aa: CASSSPGSEAFF
v_call: TRBV10-1; j_call: TRBJ1-5; d_call: TRBD1; clone_size: NA; cdr3_nt: TGCGCCAGCAGCCGGGACAGAAATAGCAATCAGCCCCAGCATTTT; cdr3_aa: CASSRDRNSNQPQHF
v_call: TRBV19; j_call: TRBJ1-1; d_call: NA; clone_size: NA; cdr3_nt: TGTGCCAGTAGTATCCGGGTTGACACTGAAGCTTTCTTT; cdr3_aa: CASSIRVDTEAFF
v_call: TRBV4-3; j_call: TRBJ2-5; d_call: TRBD2; clone_size: NA; cdr3_nt: TGCGCCAGCAGCCAGGACGGGGGGGCGGGAGAGACCCAGTACTTC; cdr3_aa: CASSQDGGAGETQYF
v_call: TRBV7-2; j_call: TRBJ1-5; d_call: NA; clone_size: NA; cdr3_nt: TGTGCCAGCAGCTTAGAACGGGTGTGGAGCAATCAGCCCCAGCATTTT; cdr3_aa: CASSLERVWSNQPQHF
v_call: TRBV7-8; j_call: TRBJ2-2; d_call: NA; clone_size: few; cdr3_nt: TGTGCCAGCAGCTTAGGCGCCTACACCGGGGAGCTGTTTTTT; cdr3_aa: CASSLGAYTGELFF
v_call: TRBV5-6; j_call: TRBJ1-2; d_call: NA; clone_size: NA; cdr3_nt: TGTGCCAGCAGCCTTAGGGGAAACTATGGCTACACCTTC; cdr3_aa: CASSLRGNYGYTF